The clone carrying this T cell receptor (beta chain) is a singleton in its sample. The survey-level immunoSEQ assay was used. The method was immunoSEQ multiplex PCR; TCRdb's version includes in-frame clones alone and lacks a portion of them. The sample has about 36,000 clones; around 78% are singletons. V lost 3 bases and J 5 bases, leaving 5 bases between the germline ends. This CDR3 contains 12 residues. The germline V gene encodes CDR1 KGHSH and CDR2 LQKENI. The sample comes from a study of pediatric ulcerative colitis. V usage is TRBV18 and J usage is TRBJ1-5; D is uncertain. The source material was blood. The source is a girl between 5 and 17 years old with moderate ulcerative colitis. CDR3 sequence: CASSPPDQPQHF. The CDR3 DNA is TGTGCCAGCTCACCCCCGGATCAGCCCCAGCATTTT. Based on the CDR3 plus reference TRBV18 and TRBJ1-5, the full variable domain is NAGVMQNPRHLVRRRGQEARLRCSPMKGHSHVYWYRQLPEEGLKFMVYLQKENIIDESGMPKERFSAEFPKEGPSILRIQQVVRGDSAAYFCASSPPDQPQHFGDGTRLSIL.